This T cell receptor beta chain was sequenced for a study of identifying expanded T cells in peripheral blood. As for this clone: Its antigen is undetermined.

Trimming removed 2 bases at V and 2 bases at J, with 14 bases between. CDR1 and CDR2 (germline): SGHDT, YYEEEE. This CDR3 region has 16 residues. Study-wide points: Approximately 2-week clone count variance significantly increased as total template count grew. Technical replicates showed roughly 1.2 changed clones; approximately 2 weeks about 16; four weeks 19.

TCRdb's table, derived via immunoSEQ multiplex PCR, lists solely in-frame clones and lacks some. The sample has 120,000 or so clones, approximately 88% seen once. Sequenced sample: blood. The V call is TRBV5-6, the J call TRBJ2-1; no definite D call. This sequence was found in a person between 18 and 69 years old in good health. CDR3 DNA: TGTGCCAGCAGCTTAACACCCACCAGGACCTACAATGAGCAGTTCTTC. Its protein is CASSLTPTRTYNEQFF.